This record looks at one TCR beta chain sequence and its context. What it recognizes is unknown. Possible read error: a much larger clone is one base away. The sample comes from a study of tumor and adjacent non-tumor tissue in lung cancer. About the study: On average, productive TCRbeta reads reached roughly 4 million per sample. Study-level findings and limits: In normal lung, the top 100 clones were significantly more dominant than in tumor. Shorter survival was associated with higher TCR diversity in tumors. TCR diversity was significantly greater in tumor than normal lung tissue.

RNA was extracted from bulk tissue without any cell sorting. The normal lung tissue was taken more than 3 cm from the tumor edge. A modified ARM-PCR protocol with three rounds of nested PCR amplified TCRbeta. TCRdb re-analysed the multiplex PCR reads in MiXCR, keeping a single row per CDR3 protein. This table holds under 45,000 distinct CDR3 sequences, 60% found once. The sample taken for sequencing was distant non-tumor lung tissue. This receptor was identified in a man over 45 with non-small cell lung cancer.

The CDR3 sequence: CRARDRGASGEAKNIQYF. The CDR3 DNA follows: TGCAGAGCTAGAGATCGGGGGGCAAGCGGAGAGGCCAAAAACATTCAGTACTTC. This chain links TRBV20-1 with TRBJ2-4; D is possibly TRBD2 (7 bases). This CDR3 has 18 amino acids. The germline gives CDR1 DFQATT, CDR2 SNEGSKA (reference sequence).